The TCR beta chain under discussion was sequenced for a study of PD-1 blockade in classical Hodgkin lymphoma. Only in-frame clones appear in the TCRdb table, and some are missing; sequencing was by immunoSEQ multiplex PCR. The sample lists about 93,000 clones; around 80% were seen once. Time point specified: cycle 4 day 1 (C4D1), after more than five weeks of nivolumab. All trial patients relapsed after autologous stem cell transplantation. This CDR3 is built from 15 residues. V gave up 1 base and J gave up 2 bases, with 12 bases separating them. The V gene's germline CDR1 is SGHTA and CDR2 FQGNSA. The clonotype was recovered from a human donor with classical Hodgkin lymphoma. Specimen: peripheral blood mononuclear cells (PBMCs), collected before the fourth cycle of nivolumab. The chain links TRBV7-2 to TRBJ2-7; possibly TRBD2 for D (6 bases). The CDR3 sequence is CASSLVGGVTYEQYF. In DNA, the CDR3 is TGTGCCAGCAGCTTAGTCGGCGGGGTCACCTACGAGCAGTACTTC.